This TCR beta chain was sequenced for a study of shared clonotypes between healthy human individuals (dated by TCRdb to about 2020). A note on the overall study: Three men and a couple of women, aged 18 to 49 years, made up the cohort. Per donor, leukapheresis produced somewhere between about 0.85 and 9.5 billion PBMCs. For each donor, three plates each were used for CD4 naive and CD4 memory, two plates were used for CD8 naive, and one plate was used for CD8 memory. Libraries were prepared and TCR repertoires were sequenced by different laboratories using diverse techniques, in order to increase sequencing depth and limit assay-specific biases. To estimate repertoire size and how much clonotype sharing occurs between individuals, the study deeply sequenced the blood TCR repertoires of roughly 5 healthy adults.

TCR CDR3 regions were amplified from genomic DNA by multiplex PCR using the deep immunoSEQ assay. Genomic DNA extracted from each cell subset was distributed evenly over all wells of several immunoSEQ 96-well plates, and each plate served as one replicate. For sorted subsets, around 200 ng genomic DNA, equal to 25,000 to 35,000 T cell genomes, was loaded into each replicate PCR. The purified libraries were quantified using a Qubit 3.0 fluorometer, sized with a Bioanalyzer 2100, and then quantified again using the KAPA Library Quantification kit. Every immunoSEQ 96-well plate was sequenced on a separate single-read 150-cycle Illumina NextSeq 550 flow cell. The source study handled its data this way. Because the immunoSEQ output held only junctional sequences and lacked quality scores, the filtering could not match the filtering applied to full-length reads. Sequences were annotated with PyIR, a Python wrapper for IgBLAST v1.9, and V/J genes and CDR3 were assigned using IMGT germline references. Reads were removed for weak V/J assignments (E-value above 1e-6), missing CDR3, stop codons, out-of-frame junctions, or ambiguous translated residues. A V3J clonotype was defined by an identical inferred V gene, J gene, and CDR3 amino acid sequence. Percentage overlap between repertoires was calculated by dividing the number of shared unique clonotypes by the size of the smaller repertoire. Richness of each repertoire was evaluated using RTK rarefaction, the Chao1 estimator, and Recon v2.1 estimates of unobserved clonotypes. For all TCRbeta clonotypes obtained by the gDNA method from several donors, generation probabilities were computed with OLGA. The table was pulled from immuneACCESS by TCRdb, which kept in-frame rearrangements only. Such tables lose some clones; where checked, under half of the loss comes from unresolved V genes, and the rest has no known cause. That table furnishes V, J and clone size, whereas the DNA furnished D and trimming. The sample table shows over a million clones, and about 96% are seen once. The ten largest clones capture roughly 1.2% of the sample.

Healthy HIV-negative adults with no recently reported acute infections or vaccinations were included as donors. Every donor was a Caucasian adult living in Nashville, Tennessee, USA. Magnetic negative selection was used to enrich CD4+ T cells, after which naive cells were positively selected on CD45RA and the negative fraction became the memory subset. After blood collection by leukapheresis, PBMCs were isolated using Ficoll-Histopaque density gradient centrifugation and then cryopreserved in the vapor phase of liquid nitrogen. Purity and quantity of every magnetically sorted T cell population were checked by analytical flow cytometry. Genomic DNA was isolated from each sorted fraction and quantified by UV absorbance on a Nanodrop 2000c. Summary of the overall study and its limitations: Compared with non-shared clonotypes, the clonotypes found in all four sorted-subset donors had higher generation probabilities. Sampling was restricted to blood, and TCR repertoires in tissues likely differ from the TCR repertoires found in blood. Naive subsets generally had larger estimated clonotype richness than memory subsets did. Pairwise subsampling indicated that sequencing depth was expected to affect the degree of clonotype sharing among donors. Incomplete sequencing was indicated by rarefaction of sorted-subset datasets, despite the large sequencing depth. The genetic and exposure-history diversity represented was limited by the small number of donors. Sharing across a few donors was observed for approximately 4.6% of naive CD4, less than 4% of naive CD8, around 2.5% of memory CD4, and about 0.4% of memory CD8 clonotypes.

This clone was detected only once. This receptor's antigen is unknown. No qualities accompany the bases; no much larger clone lies one base away. The CDR3 sequence holds 15 residues, the cysteine and phenylalanine included. The DNA shown is the 45-base CDR3, in frame from base 1. V is pruned by 4 bases and J by 3 bases, leaving 6 bases of the junction without a gene match. The receptor was derived from a man under 40 in good health. The sequence joins TRBV23-1 to TRBJ2-3, with 8 bases in between that match TRBD1. Being an ORF, TRBV23-1 has a function that is uncertain. Input material: naive CD4+ T cells sorted from blood. In light of the paper, this sample's cell subset or site label describes: CD45RA+ positively selected. The DNA sequence is as follows: TGCGCCAGCAGTCTTGACAGGGGCAGTACAGATACGCAGTATTTT. Translation gives CASSLDRGSTDTQYF.